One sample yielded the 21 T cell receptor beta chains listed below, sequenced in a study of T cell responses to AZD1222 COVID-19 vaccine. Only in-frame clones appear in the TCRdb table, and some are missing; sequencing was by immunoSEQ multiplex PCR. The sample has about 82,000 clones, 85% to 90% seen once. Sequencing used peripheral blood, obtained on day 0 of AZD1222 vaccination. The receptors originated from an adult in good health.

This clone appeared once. DNA for the CDR3: TGTGCCAGCAGCCTGGGGCAGGTCTATGGCTACACCTTC. It specifies CASSLGQVYGYTF. The rearrangement joins TRBV14 to TRBJ1-2; possible D gene TRBD1, 5 bases. Trimming pared 4 bases from V and 4 bases from J, leaving 10 bases between. There are 13 residues in the CDR3. Germline CDR1 SGHDN, CDR2 FVKESK.

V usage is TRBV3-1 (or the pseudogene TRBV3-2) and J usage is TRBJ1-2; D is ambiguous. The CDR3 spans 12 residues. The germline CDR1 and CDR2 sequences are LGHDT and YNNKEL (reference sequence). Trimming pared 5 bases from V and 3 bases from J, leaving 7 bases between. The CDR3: CASSFGHYGYTF. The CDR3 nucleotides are TGTGCCAGCAGCTTCGGACACTATGGCTACACCTTC.

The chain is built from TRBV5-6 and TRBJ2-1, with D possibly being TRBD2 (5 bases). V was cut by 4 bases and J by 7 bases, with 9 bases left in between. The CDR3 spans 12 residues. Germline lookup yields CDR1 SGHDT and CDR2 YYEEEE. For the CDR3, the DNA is TGTGCCAGCAGCCTGACGGGGAATGAGCAGTTCTTC. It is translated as CASSLTGNEQFF.

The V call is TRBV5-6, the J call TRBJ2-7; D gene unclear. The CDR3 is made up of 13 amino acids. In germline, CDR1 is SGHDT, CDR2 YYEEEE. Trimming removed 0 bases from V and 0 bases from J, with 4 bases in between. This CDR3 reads CASSLDPSYEQYF. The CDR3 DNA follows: TGTGCCAGCAGCTTGGATCCCTCCTACGAGCAGTACTTC.

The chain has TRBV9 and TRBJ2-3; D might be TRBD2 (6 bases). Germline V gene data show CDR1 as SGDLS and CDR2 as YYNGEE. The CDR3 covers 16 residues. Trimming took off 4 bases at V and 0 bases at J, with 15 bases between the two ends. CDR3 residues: CASSSPGRPSTDTQYF. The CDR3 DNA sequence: TGTGCCAGCAGCTCCCCAGGGAGGCCCAGCACAGATACGCAGTATTTT.

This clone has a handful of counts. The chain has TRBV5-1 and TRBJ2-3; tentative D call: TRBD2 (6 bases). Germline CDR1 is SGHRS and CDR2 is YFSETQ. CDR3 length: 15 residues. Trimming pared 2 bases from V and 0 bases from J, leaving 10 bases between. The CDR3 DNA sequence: TGCGCCAGCAGCTTTGGGGGGACTAGCACAGATACGCAGTATTTT. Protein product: CASSFGGTSTDTQYF.

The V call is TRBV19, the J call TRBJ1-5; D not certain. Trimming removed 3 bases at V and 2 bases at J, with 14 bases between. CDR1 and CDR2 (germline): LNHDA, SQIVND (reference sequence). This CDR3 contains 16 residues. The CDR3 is CASSMDDRRGNQPQHF. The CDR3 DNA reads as TGTGCCAGTAGTATGGATGATCGAAGGGGCAATCAGCCCCAGCATTTT.

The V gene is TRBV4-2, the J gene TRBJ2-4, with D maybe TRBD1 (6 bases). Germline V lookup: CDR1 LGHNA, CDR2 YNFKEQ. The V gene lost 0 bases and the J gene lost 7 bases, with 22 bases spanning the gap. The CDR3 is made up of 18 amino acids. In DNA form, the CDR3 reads TGTGCCAGCAGCCAAGATACGAACCTGGGGGCGGCAAGGAACATTCAGTACTTC. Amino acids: CASSQDTNLGAARNIQYF.

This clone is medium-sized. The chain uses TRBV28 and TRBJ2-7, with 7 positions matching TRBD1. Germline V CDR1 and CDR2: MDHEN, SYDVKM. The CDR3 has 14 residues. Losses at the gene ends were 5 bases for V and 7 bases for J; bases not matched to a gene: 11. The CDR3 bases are TGTGCCAGCAGTACTGGGACAGCCTGGGGTGAGCAGTACTTC. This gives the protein CASSTGTAWGEQYF.

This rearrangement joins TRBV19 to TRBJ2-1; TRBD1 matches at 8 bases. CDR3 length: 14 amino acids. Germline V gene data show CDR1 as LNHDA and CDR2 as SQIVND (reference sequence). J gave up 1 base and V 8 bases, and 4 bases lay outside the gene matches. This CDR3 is CASEQGVSYNEQFF. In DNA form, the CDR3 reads TGTGCCAGTGAACAGGGGGTTTCCTACAATGAGCAGTTCTTC.

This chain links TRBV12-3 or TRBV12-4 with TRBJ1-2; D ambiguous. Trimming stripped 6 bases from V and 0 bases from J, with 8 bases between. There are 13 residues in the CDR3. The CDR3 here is CASRQITNYGYTF. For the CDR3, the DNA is TGTGCCAGCAGACAGATCACTAACTATGGCTACACCTTC.

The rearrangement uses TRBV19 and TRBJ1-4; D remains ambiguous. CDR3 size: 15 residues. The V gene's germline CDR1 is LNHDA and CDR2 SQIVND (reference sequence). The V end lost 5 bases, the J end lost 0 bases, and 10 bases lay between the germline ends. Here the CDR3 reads CASSARGATNEKLFF. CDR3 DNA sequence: TGTGCCAGTAGTGCTCGGGGTGCAACTAATGAAAAACTGTTTTTT.

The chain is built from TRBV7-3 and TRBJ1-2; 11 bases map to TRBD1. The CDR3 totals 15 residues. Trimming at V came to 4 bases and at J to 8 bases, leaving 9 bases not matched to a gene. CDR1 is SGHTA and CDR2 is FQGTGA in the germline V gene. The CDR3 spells CASSSPDRGPKGYTF. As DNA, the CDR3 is TGTGCCAGCAGCTCTCCGGACAGGGGGCCAAAGGGCTACACCTTC. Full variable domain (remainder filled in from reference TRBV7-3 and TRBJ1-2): GAGVSQTPSNKVTEKGKYVELRCDPISGHTALYWYRQSLGQGPEFLIYFQGTGAADDSGLPNDRFFAVRPEGSVSTLKIQRTERGDSAVYLCASSSPDRGPKGYTFGSGTRLTVV.

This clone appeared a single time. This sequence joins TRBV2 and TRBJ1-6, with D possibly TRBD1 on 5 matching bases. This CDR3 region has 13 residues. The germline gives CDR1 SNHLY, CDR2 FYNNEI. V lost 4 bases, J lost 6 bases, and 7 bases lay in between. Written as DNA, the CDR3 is TGTGCCAGCAGTGGGACATTTAATTCACCCCTCCACTTT. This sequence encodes CASSGTFNSPLHF.

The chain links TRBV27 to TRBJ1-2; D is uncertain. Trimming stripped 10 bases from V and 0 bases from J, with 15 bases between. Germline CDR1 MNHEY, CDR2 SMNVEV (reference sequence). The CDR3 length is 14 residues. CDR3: CANPDRGTNYGYTF. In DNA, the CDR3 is TGTGCCAACCCAGACCGAGGGACTAACTATGGCTACACCTTC.

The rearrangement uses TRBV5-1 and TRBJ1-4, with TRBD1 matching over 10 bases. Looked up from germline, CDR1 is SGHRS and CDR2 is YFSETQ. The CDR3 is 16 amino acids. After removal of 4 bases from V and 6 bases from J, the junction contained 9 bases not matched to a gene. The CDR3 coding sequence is TGCGCCAGCAGCCCCGACGGACAGGGGGGAGATGAAAAACTGTTTTTT. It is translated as CASSPDGQGGDEKLFF.

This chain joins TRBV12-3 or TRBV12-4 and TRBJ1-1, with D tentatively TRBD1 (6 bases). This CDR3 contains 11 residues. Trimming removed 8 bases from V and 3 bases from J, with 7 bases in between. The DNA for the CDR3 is TGTGCCAGCCAGGGGTACACTGAAGCTTTCTTT. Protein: CASQGYTEAFF.

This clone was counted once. CDR3 loop: CASSLRSATDSFRDTQYF. In nucleotides, the CDR3 is TGTGCCAGCAGCCTCCGATCCGCGACCGACTCGTTTAGGGATACGCAGTATTTT. This sequence joins TRBV7-3 and TRBJ2-3; D is ambiguous. The V gene's germline CDR1 is SGHTA and CDR2 FQGTGA. CDR3 length: 18 amino acids. Trimming removed 5 bases from V and 6 bases from J, with 27 bases in between.

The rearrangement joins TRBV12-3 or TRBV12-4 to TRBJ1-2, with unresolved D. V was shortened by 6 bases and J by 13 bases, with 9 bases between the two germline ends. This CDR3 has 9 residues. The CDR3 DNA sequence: TGTGCCAGCAGCTTCCCTCCCACCTTC. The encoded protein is CASSFPPTF.

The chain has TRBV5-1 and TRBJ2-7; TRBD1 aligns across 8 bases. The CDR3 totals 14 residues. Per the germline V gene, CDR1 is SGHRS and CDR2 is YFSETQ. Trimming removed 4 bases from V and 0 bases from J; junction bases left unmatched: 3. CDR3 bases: TGCGCCAGCAGCGTGACAGGGGTCTCCTACGAGCAGTACTTC. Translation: CASSVTGVSYEQYF.

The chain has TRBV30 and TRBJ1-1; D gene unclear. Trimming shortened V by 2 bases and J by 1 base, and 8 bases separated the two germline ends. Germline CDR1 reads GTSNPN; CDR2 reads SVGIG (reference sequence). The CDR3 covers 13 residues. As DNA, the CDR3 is TGTGCCTGGAGTCGTAAGGGGAACACTGAAGCTTTCTTT. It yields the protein CAWSRKGNTEAFF.